Described below is a single T cell receptor (beta chain) sequence and its context. What it recognizes is unknown. These data originate in a study of cytomegalovirus exposure and HLA in healthy donors. Study in general: A previous analysis identified approximately 110 million unique TCR beta sequences derived from 180 million or so T cells. Notes on the study in general: With high specificity and sensitivity, the classifier reportedly diagnosed cytomegalovirus status. A later analysis associated under 20,000 TCR beta sequences with HLA alleles at a 0.05 false discovery rate. As a later analysis revealed, most CMV-associated TCR beta chains appeared HLA-restricted.

This PCR relied on a set of 60 Vbeta primers and 13 Jbeta primers. Profiled with immunoSEQ multiplex PCR; TCRdb holds only in-frame clones, not every one. The sample has approximately 110,000 clones; about three quarters are singletons. The sequence was collected from a man in his fifties or sixties in good health and CMV-seronegative. Sequencing was carried out using PBMCs.

The CDR3 DNA reads TGTGCCAGCAGTTACCGGATAGGGGGCGTCTATGGCTACACCTTC. Residues: CASSYRIGGVYGYTF. The chain carries TRBV6-5 and TRBJ1-2; 7 nucleotides agree with TRBD1. With 2 bases clipped from V and 4 bases from J, the junction kept 7 bases outside the gene matches. The CDR3 spans 15 residues. The germline gives CDR1 MNHEY, CDR2 SVGAGI.